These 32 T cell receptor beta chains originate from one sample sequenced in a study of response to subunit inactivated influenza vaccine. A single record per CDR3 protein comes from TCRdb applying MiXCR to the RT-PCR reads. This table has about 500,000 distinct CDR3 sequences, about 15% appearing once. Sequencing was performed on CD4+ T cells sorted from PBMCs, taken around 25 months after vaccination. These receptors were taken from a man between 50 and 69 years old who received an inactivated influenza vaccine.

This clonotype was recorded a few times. This CDR3 is CASSVASTNEKLFF. In nucleotides, the CDR3 is TGTGCCAGCAGCGTAGCCTCAACTAATGAAAAACTGTTTTTT. The chain links TRBV9 to TRBJ1-4; the D is unclear. The CDR3 consists of 14 residues. V lost 0 bases and J lost 0, with 3 bases in between. In germline, CDR1 is SGDLS, CDR2 YYNGEE.

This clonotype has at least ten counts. CDR3 sequence reads: CAISGNRDGEQYF. The CDR3 DNA is TGTGCCATCAGTGGAAACAGGGATGGCGAGCAGTACTTC. This sequence joins TRBV10-3 and TRBJ2-7; D is possibly TRBD1 (6 bases). CDR1 and CDR2 from the germline V gene are ENHRY and SYGVKD. Trimming pared 4 bases from V and 6 bases from J, leaving 13 bases between. There are 13 residues in the CDR3.

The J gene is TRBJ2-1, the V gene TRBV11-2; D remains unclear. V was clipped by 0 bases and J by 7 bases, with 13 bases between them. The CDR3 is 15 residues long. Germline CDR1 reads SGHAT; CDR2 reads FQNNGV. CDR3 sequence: CASSLDVGSRNEQFF. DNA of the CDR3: TGTGCCAGCAGCTTAGACGTCGGGTCACGGAATGAGCAGTTCTTC.

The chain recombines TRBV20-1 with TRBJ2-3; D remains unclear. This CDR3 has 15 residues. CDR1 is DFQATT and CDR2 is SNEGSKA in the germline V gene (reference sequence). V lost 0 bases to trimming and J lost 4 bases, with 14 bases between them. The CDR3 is CSARDRRSSADTQYF. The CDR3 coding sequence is TGCAGTGCTAGAGATCGAAGAAGCTCTGCAGATACGCAGTATTTT.

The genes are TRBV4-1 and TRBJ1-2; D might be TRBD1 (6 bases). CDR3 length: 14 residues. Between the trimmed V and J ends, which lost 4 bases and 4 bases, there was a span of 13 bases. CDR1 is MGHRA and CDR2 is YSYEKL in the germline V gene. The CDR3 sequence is CASSPRGASYGYTF. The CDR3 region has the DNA TGCGCCAGCAGCCCGCGGGGGGCGAGCTATGGCTACACCTTC.

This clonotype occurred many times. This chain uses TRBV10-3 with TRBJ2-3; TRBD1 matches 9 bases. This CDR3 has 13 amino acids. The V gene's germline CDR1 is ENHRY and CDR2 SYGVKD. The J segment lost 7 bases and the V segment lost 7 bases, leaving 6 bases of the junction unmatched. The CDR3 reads CAITKDRGNTQYF. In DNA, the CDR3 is TGTGCCATCACCAAGGACAGGGGTAATACGCAGTATTTT.

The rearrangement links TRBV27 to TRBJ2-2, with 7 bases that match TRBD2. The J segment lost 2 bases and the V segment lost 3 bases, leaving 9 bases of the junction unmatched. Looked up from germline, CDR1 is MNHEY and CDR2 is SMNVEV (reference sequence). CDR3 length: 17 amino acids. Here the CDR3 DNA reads TGTGCCAGCAGTTTCTTCTCCGGGGGGACTAACACCGGGGAGCTGTTTTTT. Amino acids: CASSFFSGGTNTGELFF.

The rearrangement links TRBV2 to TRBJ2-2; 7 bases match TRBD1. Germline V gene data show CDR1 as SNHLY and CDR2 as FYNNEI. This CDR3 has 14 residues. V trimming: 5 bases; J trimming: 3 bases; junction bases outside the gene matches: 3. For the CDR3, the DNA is TGTGCCAGCAGTTCCGACAGGGACACCGGGGAGCTGTTTTTT. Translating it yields CASSSDRDTGELFF. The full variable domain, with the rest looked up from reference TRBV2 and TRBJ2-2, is EPEVTQTPSHQVTQMGQEVILRCVPISNHLYFYWYRQILGQKVEFLVSFYNNEISEKSEIFDDQFSVERPDGSNFTLKIRSTKLEDSAMYFCASSSDRDTGELFFGEGSRLTVL.

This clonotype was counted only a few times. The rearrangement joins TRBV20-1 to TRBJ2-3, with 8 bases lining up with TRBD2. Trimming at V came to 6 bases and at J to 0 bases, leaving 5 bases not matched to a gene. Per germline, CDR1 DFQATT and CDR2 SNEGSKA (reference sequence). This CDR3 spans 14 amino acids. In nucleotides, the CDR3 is TGCAGTGCCCTCCAGCGGGAGAGCACAGATACGCAGTATTTT. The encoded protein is CSALQRESTDTQYF.

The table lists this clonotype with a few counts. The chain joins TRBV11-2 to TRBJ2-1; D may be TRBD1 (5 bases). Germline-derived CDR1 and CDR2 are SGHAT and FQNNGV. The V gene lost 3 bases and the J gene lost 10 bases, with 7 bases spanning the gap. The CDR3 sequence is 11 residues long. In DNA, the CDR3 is TGTGCCAGCAGCTTGGGGCAGGAGCAGTTCTTC. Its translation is CASSLGQEQFF.

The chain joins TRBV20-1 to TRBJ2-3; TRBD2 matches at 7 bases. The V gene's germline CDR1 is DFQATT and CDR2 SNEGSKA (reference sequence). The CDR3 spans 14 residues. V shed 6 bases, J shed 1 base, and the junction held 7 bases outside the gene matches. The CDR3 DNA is TGCAGTGCCCCCCTTCGGGGGGGCACAGATACGCAGTATTTT. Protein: CSAPLRGGTDTQYF.

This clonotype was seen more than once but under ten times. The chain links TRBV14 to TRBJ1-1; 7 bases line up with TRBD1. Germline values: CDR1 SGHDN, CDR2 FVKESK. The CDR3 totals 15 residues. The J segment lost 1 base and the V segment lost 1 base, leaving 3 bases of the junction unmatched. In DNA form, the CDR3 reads TGTGCCAGCAGCCAAGGGGGACAGAGGAACACTGAAGCTTTCTTT. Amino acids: CASSQGGQRNTEAFF.

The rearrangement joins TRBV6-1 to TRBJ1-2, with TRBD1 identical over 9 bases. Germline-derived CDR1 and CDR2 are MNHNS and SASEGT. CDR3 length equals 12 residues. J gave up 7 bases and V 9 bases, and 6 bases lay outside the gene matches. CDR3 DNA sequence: TGTGCCAGGGGGGGACAGGGACTTGGCTACACCTTC. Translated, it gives CARGGQGLGYTF.

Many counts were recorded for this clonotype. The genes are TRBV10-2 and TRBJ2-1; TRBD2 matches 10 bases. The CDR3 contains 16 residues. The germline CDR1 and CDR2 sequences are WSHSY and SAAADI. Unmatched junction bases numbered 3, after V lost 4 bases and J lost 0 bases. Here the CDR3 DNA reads TGCGCCAGCAGTGCACTAGCGGGGCTCTCCTACAATGAGCAGTTCTTC. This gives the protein CASSALAGLSYNEQFF.

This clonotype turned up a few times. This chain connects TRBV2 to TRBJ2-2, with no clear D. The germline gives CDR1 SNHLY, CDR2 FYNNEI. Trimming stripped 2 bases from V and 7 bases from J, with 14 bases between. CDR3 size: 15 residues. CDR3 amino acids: CASSERSGPGGELFF. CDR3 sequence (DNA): TGTGCCAGCAGTGAACGTTCAGGACCGGGCGGGGAGCTGTTTTTT.

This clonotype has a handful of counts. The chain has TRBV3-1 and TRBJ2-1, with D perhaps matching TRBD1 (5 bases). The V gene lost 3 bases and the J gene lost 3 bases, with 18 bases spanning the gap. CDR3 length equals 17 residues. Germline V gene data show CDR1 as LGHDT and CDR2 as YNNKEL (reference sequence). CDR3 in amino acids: CASSQDLARRGYNEQFF. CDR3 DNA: TGTGCCAGCAGCCAGGATTTAGCACGAAGGGGCTACAATGAGCAGTTCTTC.

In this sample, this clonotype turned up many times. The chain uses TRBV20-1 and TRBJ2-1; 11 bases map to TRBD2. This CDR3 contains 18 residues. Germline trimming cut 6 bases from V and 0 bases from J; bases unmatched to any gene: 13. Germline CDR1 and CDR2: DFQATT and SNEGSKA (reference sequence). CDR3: CSARDPSGGSSSYNEQFF. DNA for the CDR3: TGCAGTGCCAGGGACCCTAGCGGGGGGTCCAGCTCCTACAATGAGCAGTTCTTC.

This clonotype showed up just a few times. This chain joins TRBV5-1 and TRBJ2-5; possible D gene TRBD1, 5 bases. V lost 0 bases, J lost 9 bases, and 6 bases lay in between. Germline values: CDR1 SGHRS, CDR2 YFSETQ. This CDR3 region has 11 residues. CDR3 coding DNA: TGCGCCAGCAGCTTGGAGGGGTCCCAGTACTTC. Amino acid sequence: CASSLEGSQYF.

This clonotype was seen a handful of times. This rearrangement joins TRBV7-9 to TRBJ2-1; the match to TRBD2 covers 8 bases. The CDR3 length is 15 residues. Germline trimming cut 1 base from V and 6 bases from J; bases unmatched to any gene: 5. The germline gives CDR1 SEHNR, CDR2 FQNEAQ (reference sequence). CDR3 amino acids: CASSLEVGGANEQFF. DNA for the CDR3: TGTGCCAGCAGCTTAGAGGTCGGGGGGGCCAATGAGCAGTTCTTC. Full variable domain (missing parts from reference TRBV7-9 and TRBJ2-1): DTGVSQNPRHKITKRGQNVTFRCDPISEHNRLYWYRQTLGQGPEFLTYFQNEAQLEKSRLLSDRFSAERPKGSFSTLEIQRTEQGDSAMYLCASSLEVGGANEQFFGPGTRLTVL.

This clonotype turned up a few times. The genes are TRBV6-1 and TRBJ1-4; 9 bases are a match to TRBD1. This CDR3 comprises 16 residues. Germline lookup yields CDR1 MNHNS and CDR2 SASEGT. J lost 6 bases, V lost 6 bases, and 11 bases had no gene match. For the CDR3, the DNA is TGTGCCAGCAGCCAGACAGTTGACAGGGGGTATGAAAAACTGTTTTTT. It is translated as CASSQTVDRGYEKLFF.

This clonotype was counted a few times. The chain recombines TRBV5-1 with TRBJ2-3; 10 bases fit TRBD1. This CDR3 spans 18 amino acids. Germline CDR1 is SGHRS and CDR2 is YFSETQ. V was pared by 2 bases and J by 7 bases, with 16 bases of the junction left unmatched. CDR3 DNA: TGCGCCAGCAGCTTAGCTCCTTCGGGACAGGGGAATAGAAATACGCAGTATTTT. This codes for CASSLAPSGQGNRNTQYF.

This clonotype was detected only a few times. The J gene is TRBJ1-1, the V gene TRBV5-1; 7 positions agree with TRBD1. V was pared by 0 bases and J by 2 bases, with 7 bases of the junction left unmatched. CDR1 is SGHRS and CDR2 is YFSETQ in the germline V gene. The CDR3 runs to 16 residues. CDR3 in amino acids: CASSLARTGYNTEAFF. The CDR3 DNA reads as TGCGCCAGCAGCTTGGCCCGGACAGGATACAACACTGAAGCTTTCTTT.

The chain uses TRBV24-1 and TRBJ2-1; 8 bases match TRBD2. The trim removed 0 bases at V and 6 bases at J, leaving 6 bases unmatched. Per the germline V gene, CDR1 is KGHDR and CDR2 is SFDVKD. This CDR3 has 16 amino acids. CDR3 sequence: CATSDLTSGSFNEQFF. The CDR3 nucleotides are TGTGCCACCAGTGATTTGACCAGCGGGAGCTTCAATGAGCAGTTCTTC.

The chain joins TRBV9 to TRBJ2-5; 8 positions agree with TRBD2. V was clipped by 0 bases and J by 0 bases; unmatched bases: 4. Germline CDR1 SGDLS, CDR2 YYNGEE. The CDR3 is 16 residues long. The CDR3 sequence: CASSVGASGYQETQYF. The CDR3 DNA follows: TGTGCCAGCAGCGTAGGGGCTAGCGGGTACCAAGAGACCCAGTACTTC.

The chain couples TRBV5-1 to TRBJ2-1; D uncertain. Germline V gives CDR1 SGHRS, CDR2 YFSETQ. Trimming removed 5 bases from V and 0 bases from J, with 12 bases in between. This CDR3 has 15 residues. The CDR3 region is CASRLESGSYNEQFF. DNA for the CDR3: TGCGCCAGCAGGTTAGAGTCGGGCTCCTACAATGAGCAGTTCTTC.

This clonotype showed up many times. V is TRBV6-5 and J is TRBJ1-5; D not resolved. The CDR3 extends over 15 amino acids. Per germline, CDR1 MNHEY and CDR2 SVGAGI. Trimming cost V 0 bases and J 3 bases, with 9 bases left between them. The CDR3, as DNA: TGTGCCAGCAGTTACTCTACGGTGAACAATCAGCCCCAGCATTTT. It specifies CASSYSTVNNQPQHF.

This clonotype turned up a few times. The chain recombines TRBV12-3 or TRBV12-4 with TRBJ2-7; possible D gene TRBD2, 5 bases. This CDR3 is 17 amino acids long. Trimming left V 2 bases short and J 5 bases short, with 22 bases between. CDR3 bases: TGTGCCAGCAGTTTATCCGGCCGACCGGGGAGCCCCAACGAGCAGTACTTC. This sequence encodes CASSLSGRPGSPNEQYF.

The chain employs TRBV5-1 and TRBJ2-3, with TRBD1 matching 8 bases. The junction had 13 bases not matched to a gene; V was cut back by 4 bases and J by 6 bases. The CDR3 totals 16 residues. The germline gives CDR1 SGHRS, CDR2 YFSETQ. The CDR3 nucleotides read TGCGCCAGCAGCGGAGGGACAGGCTCCCCACGGGATACGCAGTATTTT. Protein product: CASSGGTGSPRDTQYF.

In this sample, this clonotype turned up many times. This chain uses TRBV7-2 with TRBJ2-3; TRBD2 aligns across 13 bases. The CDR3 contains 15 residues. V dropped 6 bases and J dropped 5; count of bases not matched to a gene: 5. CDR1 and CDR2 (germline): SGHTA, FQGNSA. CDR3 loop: CASSRTSGSVDTQYF. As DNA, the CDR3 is TGTGCCAGCAGTCGGACTAGCGGGAGTGTAGATACGCAGTATTTT.

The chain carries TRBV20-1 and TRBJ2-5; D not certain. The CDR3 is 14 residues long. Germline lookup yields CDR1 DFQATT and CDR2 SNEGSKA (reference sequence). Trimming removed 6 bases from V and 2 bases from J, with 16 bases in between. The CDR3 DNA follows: TGCAGTGCCAGTGACACCAAAGTTCAAGAGACCCAGTACTTC. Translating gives CSASDTKVQETQYF.

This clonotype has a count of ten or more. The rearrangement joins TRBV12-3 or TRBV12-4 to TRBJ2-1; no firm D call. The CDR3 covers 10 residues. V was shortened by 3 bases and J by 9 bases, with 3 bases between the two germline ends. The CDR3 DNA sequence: TGTGCCAGCAGTTTGCGTGAGCAGTTCTTC. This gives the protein CASSLREQFF.

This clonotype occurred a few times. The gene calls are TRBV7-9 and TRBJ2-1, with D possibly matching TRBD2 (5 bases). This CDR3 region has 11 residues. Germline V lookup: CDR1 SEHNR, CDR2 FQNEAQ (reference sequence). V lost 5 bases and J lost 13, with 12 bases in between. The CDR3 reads CASSPVSGQFF. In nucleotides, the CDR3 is TGTGCCAGCAGCCCCGTAAGCGGACAGTTCTTC.